This paragraph covers one T cell receptor (beta chain) sequence. Germline and junction disagree at one end, which may indicate a read error. Authors' processing steps: The authors estimated nucleated cell counts from reference gene primer amplification. Here immunoSEQ multiplex PCR was the method, and the copy in TCRdb shows in-frame clones only, minus some. V and J calls and clone size are given by that table; D and trimming were obtained from the DNA. The sample yields under 300,000 clones, 88% seen once. The entry originates in a study of blood T cell repertoires in COVID-19. Study background: Acute and convalescent COVID-19 specimens originated in the United States, Italy and Spain. In each case, the material was cDNA or gDNA derived from T cells, B-cell-depleted T cells, or PBMCs.

The CDR3 totals 19 residues. Germline values: CDR1 SGHRS, CDR2 YFSETQ. The chain links TRBV5-1 to TRBJ2-1, with 10 bases fitting TRBD2. The sequenced material came from PBMCs or T cells enriched from blood (not recorded which). The source of this sequence is a middle-aged woman who had been exposed to COVID-19. The CDR3 DNA reads as TGTGCCAGCAGTTTTGAACTAGCGGGATCCATAAGCTCCTACAATGAGCAGTTCTTC. It encodes CASSFELAGSISSYNEQFF.